Listed below are T cell receptor beta chains from one sample, sequenced in a study of shared clonotypes between healthy human individuals. Some clones are missing from TCRdb's copy, which holds only in-frame ones; the method was immunoSEQ multiplex PCR. The sample lists about 1.5 million clones, 95% to 99% occurring once. The sequencing input was naive CD4+ T cells sorted from blood. The receptors derive from a man aged 25 to 40 in good health. Both conserved end residues are part of each CDR3. Fields, in order: clone size, D gene, J gene, V gene, CDR3 protein, CDR3 DNA. D genes are given only for firm matches. Not every row has a clone size; where given, it reads once, few, many or a size class.

>-|TRBD1|TRBJ2-6|TRBV19
CASNGDRGASGANVLTF
TGTGCCAGTAATGGGGACAGGGGGGCGTCTGGGGCCAACGTCCTGACTTTC
>-|TRBD2|TRBJ2-1|TRBV9
CASSGSYGLAGQSSYNEQFF
TGTGCCAGCAGCGGTTCTTACGGGCTAGCGGGCCAAAGCTCCTACAATGAGCAGTTCTTC
>-|-|TRBJ2-1|TRBV19
CASSTTGTLVGNEQFF
TGTGCCAGTAGTACCACCGGGACACTAGTAGGCAATGAGCAGTTCTTC
>few|-|TRBJ2-7|TRBV2
CASSGPGRPKSF
TGTGCCAGCAGCGGGCCGGGACGGCCTAAATCTTTC
>-|-|TRBJ1-3|TRBV10-3
CAISESGGSGNTIYF
TGTGCCATCAGTGAGTCTGGGGGCTCTGGAAACACCATATATTTT
>-|-|TRBJ2-1|TRBV5-1
CASSLRDNYNEQFF
TGCGCCAGCAGCCTCCGGGACAACTACAATGAGCAGTTCTTC
>-|-|TRBJ2-1|TRBV7-3
CASSTRRGDEQFF
TGTGCCAGCAGCACCCGGCGGGGCGATGAGCAGTTCTTC
>-|-|TRBJ2-2|TRBV7-2
CASSLKLTPRGGGELFF
TGTGCCAGCAGCTTAAAATTGACTCCAAGGGGCGGCGGGGAGCTGTTTTTT
>-|TRBD1|TRBJ2-5|TRBV18
CASSQLGQGYETQYF
TGTGCCAGCTCACAGTTGGGACAGGGTTACGAGACCCAGTACTTC
>-|-|TRBJ1-5|TRBV18
CASSPPGGLDQPQHF
TGTGCCAGCTCACCACCGGGGGGGCTGGATCAGCCCCAGCATTTT
>-|-|TRBJ1-5|TRBV4-1
CASSQDGPGGNQPQHF
TGCGCCAGCAGCCAAGATGGGCCGGGGGGAAATCAGCCCCAGCATTTT
>-|-|TRBJ2-7|TRBV6-1
CASSEALLGASYYEQYF
TGTGCCAGCAGTGAAGCGCTTCTAGGCGCATCCTACTACGAGCAGTACTTC
>-|-|TRBJ2-7|TRBV30
CAWAVSYEQYF
TGTGCCTGGGCCGTCTCCTACGAGCAGTACTTC
>-|TRBD2|TRBJ2-2|TRBV6-5
CASRPSGGGELFF
TGTGCCAGCAGACCTAGCGGAGGAGGGGAGCTGTTTTTT
>-|TRBD1|TRBJ2-2|TRBV5-4
CASSPGTGPTGELFF
TGTGCCAGCAGCCCTGGGACAGGCCCCACCGGGGAGCTGTTTTTT
>-|-|TRBJ2-1|TRBV7-6
CASSPTAESYNEQFF
TGTGCCAGCAGCCCAACTGCGGAGTCCTACAATGAGCAGTTCTTC
>-|-|TRBJ2-3|TRBV2
CASKPDTDTQYF
TGTGCCAGCAAACCAGACACAGATACGCAGTATTTT
>-|-|TRBJ2-1|TRBV7-8
CASSSQWSREYNEQFF
TGTGCCAGCAGCTCCCAATGGAGTAGGGAATACAATGAGCAGTTCTTC
>-|-|TRBJ2-5|TRBV18
CASSADQETQYF
TGTGCCAGCTCGGCAGACCAAGAGACCCAGTACTTC
>-|-|TRBJ1-2|TRBV19
CASSIGQVLGGYTF
TGTGCCAGTAGTATTGGGCAGGTCCTCGGAGGCTACACCTTC
>-|-|TRBJ2-5|TRBV11-3
CASSDHAGKGETQYF
TGTGCCAGCAGCGACCACGCGGGAAAGGGGGAGACCCAGTACTTC
>-|-|TRBJ1-3|TRBV6-1
CASRETRSGNTIYF
TGTGCCAGCAGGGAGACACGATCTGGAAACACCATATATTTT
>-|-|TRBJ2-2|TRBV4-3
CASSQVAGVPGELFF
TGCGCCAGCAGCCAAGTGGCAGGGGTTCCCGGGGAGCTGTTTTTT
>-|-|TRBJ1-5|TRBV6-1
CASSETLLVGGNQPQHF
TGTGCCAGCAGTGAAACCCTCCTTGTAGGGGGAAATCAGCCCCAGCATTTT
>-|-|TRBJ2-2|TRBV2
CASSDMSDDTGELFF
TGTGCCAGCAGTGATATGAGCGATGACACCGGGGAGCTGTTTTTT
>-|-|TRBJ2-1|TRBV4-3
CASSQDPANNEQFF
TGCGCCAGCAGCCAAGATCCCGCTAACAATGAGCAGTTCTTC
>-|-|TRBJ1-1|TRBV29-1
CSVADGQLNTEAFF
TGCAGCGTGGCGGACGGACAGCTGAACACTGAAGCTTTCTTT
>-|TRBD1|TRBJ1-2|TRBV6-5
CASRRTGGEGGYTF
TGTGCCAGCAGGAGGACAGGGGGCGAGGGTGGCTACACCTTC
>-|TRBD2|TRBJ2-3|TRBV19
CASSSGLAGPDTQYF
TGTGCCAGTAGTTCGGGACTAGCGGGACCAGATACGCAGTATTTT
>once|TRBD2|TRBJ2-7|TRBV5-1
CASSSGHRTSGRASYEQYF
TGCGCCAGCAGCTCCGGACATAGGACTAGCGGGAGGGCTAGCTACGAGCAGTACTTC
>-|TRBD1|TRBJ2-1|TRBV2
CASSADRGGNEQFF
TGTGCCAGCAGTGCCGACAGGGGGGGTAATGAGCAGTTCTTC
>-|TRBD1|TRBJ2-7|TRBV10-3
CAIRGTGGHEQYF
TGTGCCATCAGGGGGACAGGGGGCCACGAGCAGTACTTC
>-|TRBD1|TRBJ2-2|TRBV10-1
CASSGGQYTGELFF
TGCGCCAGCAGTGGGGGACAGTACACCGGGGAGCTGTTTTTT
>-|TRBD1|TRBJ2-7|TRBV28
CASRSGTGDYYEQYF
TGTGCCAGCAGGAGCGGGACAGGGGATTACTACGAGCAGTACTTC
>-|-|TRBJ2-3|TRBV2
CASRVSTDTQYF
TGTGCCAGCAGAGTTAGCACAGATACGCAGTATTTT
>-|-|TRBJ1-4|TRBV5-4
CASSFRPGRSNEKLFF
TGTGCCAGCAGCTTTCGGCCGGGAAGGTCTAATGAAAAACTGTTTTTT
>-|TRBD2|TRBJ2-2|TRBV11-3
CASSLGLFTGELFF
TGTGCCAGCAGCTTGGGACTATTCACCGGGGAGCTGTTTTTT
>once|TRBD2|TRBJ2-7|TRBV6-6
CASSRDQIAGDEQYF
TGTGCCAGCAGTCGAGACCAAATCGCGGGGGACGAGCAGTACTTC
>-|TRBD1|TRBJ1-1|TRBV11-2
CASSNRGLNTEAFF
TGTGCCAGCAGCAACAGGGGGCTGAACACTGAAGCTTTCTTT
>-|TRBD1|TRBJ1-2|TRBV7-8
CASSLRGRGLNGYTF
TGTGCCAGCAGCTTACGTGGCAGGGGGTTGAATGGCTACACCTTC
>-|TRBD1|TRBJ2-7|TRBV27
CASRRTGGIYEQYF
TGTGCCAGCAGGAGGACAGGGGGTATCTACGAGCAGTACTTC
>-|-|TRBJ2-5|TRBV11-2
CASSLVTGGGETQYF
TGTGCCAGCAGCTTAGTAACAGGGGGGGGAGAGACCCAGTACTTC
>-|-|TRBJ1-1|TRBV28
CASSMGSWGSDGTEAFF
TGTGCCAGCAGTATGGGCAGTTGGGGTAGCGACGGCACTGAAGCTTTCTTT
>-|-|TRBJ2-1|TRBV6-6
CASSYSTNNEQFF
TGTGCCAGCAGTTACTCGACCAACAATGAGCAGTTCTTC